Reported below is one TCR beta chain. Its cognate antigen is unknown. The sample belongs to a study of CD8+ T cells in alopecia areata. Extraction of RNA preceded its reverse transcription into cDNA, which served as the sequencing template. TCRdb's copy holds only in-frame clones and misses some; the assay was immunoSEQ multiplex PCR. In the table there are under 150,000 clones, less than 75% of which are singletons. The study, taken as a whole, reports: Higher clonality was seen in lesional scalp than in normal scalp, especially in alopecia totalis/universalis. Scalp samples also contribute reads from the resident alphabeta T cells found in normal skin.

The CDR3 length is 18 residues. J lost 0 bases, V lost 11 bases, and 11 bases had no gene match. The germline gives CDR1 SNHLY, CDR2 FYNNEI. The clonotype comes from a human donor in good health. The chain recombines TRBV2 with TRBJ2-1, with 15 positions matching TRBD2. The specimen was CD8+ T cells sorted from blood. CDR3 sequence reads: CAFPAGLAGGHSYNEQFF. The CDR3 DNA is TGTGCCTTCCCGGCGGGACTAGCGGGAGGACACTCCTACAATGAGCAGTTCTTC.